The 32 T cell receptor beta chains below come from one sample, sequenced in a study of early T cells in non-severe SARS-CoV-2 infection. TCRdb redid the calling of the 5' RACE reads with MiXCR, one entry per CDR3 protein. The sample includes around 57,000 distinct CDR3 sequences, approximately 6% of them seen just once. The sample here was whole blood, taken at baseline. Source of these receptors: an adult who was a healthcare worker with PCR-confirmed SARS-CoV-2 infection or an uninfected control (not recorded which).

This clonotype was seen a handful of times. The chain is built from TRBV7-9 and TRBJ2-1; 13 bases agree with TRBD2. Germline CDR1 is SEHNR and CDR2 is FQNEAQ (reference sequence). The CDR3 covers 17 residues. Losses at the gene ends were 5 bases for V and 9 bases for J; bases not matched to a gene: 13. The CDR3 DNA is TGTGCCAGCAGCAGAACCGGGACTAGCGGGATCAGTACTGAGCAGTTCTTC. It is translated as CASSRTGTSGISTEQFF.

This clonotype was seen ten or more times. This sequence joins TRBV27 and TRBJ2-1; D gene ambiguous. Germline V CDR1 and CDR2: MNHEY, SMNVEV (reference sequence). Trimming removed 7 bases at V and 0 bases at J, with 13 bases between. There are 15 residues in the CDR3. The CDR3 region is CASKLRGSSYNEQFF. CDR3 sequence (DNA): TGTGCCAGCAAACTGCGTGGCAGCTCCTACAATGAGCAGTTCTTC.

The J gene is TRBJ2-1, the V gene TRBV12-3 or TRBV12-4; no definite D call. V lost 5 bases and J 2 bases, leaving 13 bases between the germline ends. CDR3 length equals 15 residues. In DNA form, the CDR3 reads TGTGCCAGCAGTCCCTTACCCGAGGCCTACAATGAGCAGTTCTTC. Protein sequence: CASSPLPEAYNEQFF.

This clonotype has ten or more counts. The chain uses TRBV20-1 and TRBJ2-1, with D possibly matching TRBD2 (6 bases). The germline gives CDR1 DFQATT, CDR2 SNEGSKA (reference sequence). This CDR3 contains 14 residues. V was pared by 7 bases and J by 0 bases, with 13 bases between. CDR3 in DNA: TGCAGTGTGATTGCGGGGATCTCCTACAATGAGCAGTTCTTC. It codes for CSVIAGISYNEQFF.

The gene calls are TRBV5-1 and TRBJ1-5; 8 bases are a match to TRBD1. CDR1 SGHRS and CDR2 YFSETQ come from the germline V gene. The junction had 3 bases not matched to a gene; V was cut back by 0 bases and J by 7 bases. This CDR3 has 14 residues. CDR3 DNA sequence: TGCGCCAGCAGCTTGGCAGGGGGCGGACAGCCCCAGCATTTT. It yields the protein CASSLAGGGQPQHF.

This clonotype was seen at least ten times. The chain has TRBV3-1 and TRBJ2-2; 11 bases align to TRBD2. The CDR3 loop spans 17 amino acids. Germline V CDR1 and CDR2: LGHDT, YNNKEL (reference sequence). Trimming at V came to 2 bases and at J to 7 bases, leaving 9 bases not matched to a gene. The CDR3 is CASSQLTSGRLVGELFF. The CDR3 DNA reads as TGTGCCAGCAGCCAACTTACTAGCGGGAGACTCGTCGGGGAGCTGTTTTTT.

This clonotype was detected a few times. The chain recombines TRBV3-1 with TRBJ2-7, with TRBD1 matching 8 bases. Trimming at V came to 1 base and at J to 7 bases, leaving 9 bases not matched to a gene. The CDR3 consists of 15 residues. Germline V gives CDR1 LGHDT, CDR2 YNNKEL (reference sequence). For the CDR3, the DNA is TGTGCCAGCAGCCAAGGAACGACAGGGGCAGGGGAGCAGTACTTC. This codes for CASSQGTTGAGEQYF.

This clonotype was counted at least ten times. The chain links TRBV29-1 to TRBJ1-1, with D perhaps TRBD1 (5 bases). The CDR3 has 13 amino acids. The germline V gene encodes CDR1 SQVTM and CDR2 ANQGSEA. The V end was cut by 4 bases, the J end by 3 bases, with 12 bases between. The CDR3 DNA reads TGCAGCGTTGGGGCAGGGTCGGACACTGAAGCTTTCTTT. Residues: CSVGAGSDTEAFF.

In its sample, this clonotype was seen many times. The V call is TRBV29-1, the J call TRBJ2-2, with TRBD1 as a possible D gene (6 bases). The germline V gene has CDR1 SQVTM and CDR2 ANQGSEA. V lost 6 bases and J lost 5, with 13 bases in between. The CDR3 runs 13 residues. CDR3 in amino acids: CSVRQGLTGELFF. The CDR3 DNA follows: TGCAGCGTGCGCCAGGGGCTAACCGGGGAGCTGTTTTTT.

This clonotype was counted many times. The chain couples TRBV5-1 to TRBJ2-1; perhaps TRBD2 as D (7 bases). The CDR3 totals 15 residues. The germline gives CDR1 SGHRS, CDR2 YFSETQ. V lost 3 bases, J lost 4 bases, and 14 bases lay in between. This chain's CDR3 is CASSWGASGYNEQFF. The CDR3 DNA reads TGCGCCAGCAGCTGGGGGGCTAGCGGATACAATGAGCAGTTCTTC.

This clonotype has ten or more counts. The chain links TRBV28 to TRBJ2-3; TRBD2 aligns across 8 bases. The J segment lost 4 bases and the V segment lost 6 bases, leaving 6 bases of the junction unmatched. The germline CDR1 and CDR2 sequences are MDHEN and SYDVKM. This CDR3 has 14 residues. CDR3 in amino acids: CASSESAGADTQYF. The DNA of the CDR3 is TGTGCCAGCAGCGAATCAGCGGGAGCAGATACGCAGTATTTT.

The V and J genes are TRBV24-1 and TRBJ1-2; 7 bases line up with TRBD1. Per germline, CDR1 KGHDR and CDR2 SFDVKD. V gave up 5 bases and J gave up 6 bases; unmatched junction bases: 8. This CDR3 region has 14 residues. CDR3 sequence: CATSGGGGNNGYTF. DNA of the CDR3: TGTGCCACCAGTGGAGGGGGCGGTAATAATGGCTACACCTTC.

The chain links TRBV7-9 to TRBJ2-3, with a weak D call TRBD1 (6 bases). Germline assignment: CDR1 SEHNR and CDR2 FQNEAQ (reference sequence). The V and J ends lost 11 bases and 6 bases respectively, with 21 bases between them. The CDR3 has 14 amino acids. The CDR3 DNA is TGTGCCGGGGGCTGGGGCGAGTGGTCGGATACGCAGTATTTT. Translated, it gives CAGGWGEWSDTQYF.

The table lists this clonotype with many counts. The V call is TRBV5-1, the J call TRBJ2-1, with 8 bases identical to TRBD1. There are 14 residues in the CDR3. The germline gives CDR1 SGHRS, CDR2 YFSETQ. With 0 bases clipped from V and 7 bases from J, the junction kept 3 bases outside the gene matches. CDR3 in amino acids: CASSLVRGRNEQFF. The CDR3 DNA sequence: TGCGCCAGCAGCTTGGTCAGGGGGCGGAATGAGCAGTTCTTC.

In its sample, this clonotype was seen a few times. The V call is TRBV29-1, the J call TRBJ2-6, with TRBD2 as a possible D gene (5 bases). V was cut by 5 bases and J by 0 bases, with 17 bases left in between. This CDR3 contains 17 residues. CDR1 and CDR2 (germline): SQVTM, ANQGSEA. CDR3 amino acids: CSVYSGVIHSGANVLTF. For the CDR3, the DNA is TGCAGCGTTTACTCCGGGGTAATTCACTCTGGGGCCAACGTCCTGACTTTC. Variable domain in full (rest from reference TRBV29-1 and TRBJ2-6): SAVISQKPSRDICQRGTSLTIQCQVDSQVTMMFWYRQQPGQSLTLIATANQGSEATYESGFVIDKFPISRPNLTFSTLTVSNMSPEDSSIYLCSVYSGVIHSGANVLTFGAGSRLTVL.

This clonotype was seen at least ten times. DNA for the CDR3: TGTGCCAGCAGGCCCGCAGGGGGCGGCTACACCTTC. Protein product: CASRPAGGGYTF. The rearrangement joins TRBV28 to TRBJ1-2; 8 bases map to TRBD1. V trimming: 6 bases; J trimming: 8 bases; junction bases outside the gene matches: 5. CDR3 length: 12 amino acids. Germline-derived CDR1 and CDR2 are MDHEN and SYDVKM.

This clonotype showed up just a few times. The chain is built from TRBV11-2 and TRBJ2-7; 11 bases agree with TRBD2. The CDR3 is 15 residues long. Germline CDR1 is SGHAT and CDR2 is FQNNGV. The trim removed 1 base at V and 2 bases at J, leaving 1 base unmatched. The CDR3 DNA reads TGTGCCAGCAGCTTAGCACTAGCGGGAGCCTACGAGCAGTACTTC. Protein product: CASSLALAGAYEQYF.

This chain links TRBV10-3 with TRBJ2-7, with 8 bases matching TRBD2. Per the germline V gene, CDR1 is ENHRY and CDR2 is SYGVKD. The CDR3 extends over 14 amino acids. V shed 7 bases and J 4 bases; nucleotides not matched to a gene: 9. The CDR3 sequence is CAINPGLGMYEQYF. Written as DNA, the CDR3 is TGTGCCATCAACCCGGGACTAGGGATGTACGAGCAGTACTTC.

In its sample, this clonotype was seen many times. The CDR3 region has the DNA TGTGCCAGCAGCAAAGAACAGCTAGCCAAAAACATTCAGTACTTC. This sequence encodes CASSKEQLAKNIQYF. This chain connects TRBV21-1 to TRBJ2-4. TRBV21-1 is recorded as a pseudogene. The CDR3 has 15 amino acids.

This clonotype has more than one count but fewer than ten. An end of the junction differs from the germline gene, which may be a read error. The CDR3 DNA reads as TGTGCCAGCAGCTTAACAGGGTTACTCATCTTC. Translating it yields CASSLTGLLIF. This chain uses TRBV7-9 with TRBJ2-7; weak D call: TRBD1 (6 bases). CDR1 and CDR2 (germline): SEHNR, FQNEAQ (reference sequence). There are 11 residues in the CDR3.

In this sample, this clonotype turned up many times. This rearrangement joins TRBV24-1 to TRBJ2-4; D may be TRBD2 (6 bases). Germline V gene lookup returns CDR1 KGHDR and CDR2 SFDVKD. Trimming took off 7 bases at V and 9 bases at J, with 12 bases between the two ends. The CDR3 contains 12 residues. The CDR3 nucleotides are TGTGCCACCAGGCTCCCCGGGGGCATTCAGTACTTC. This encodes CATRLPGGIQYF.

In its sample, this clonotype was seen a few times. CDR3 DNA sequence: TGTGCCAGTAGTATACAGGGGGAGACCCAGTACTTC. Its translation is CASSIQGETQYF. The chain has TRBV19 and TRBJ2-5, with a tentative D call TRBD1 (6 bases). The CDR3 spans 12 residues. Germline-derived CDR1 and CDR2 are LNHDA and SQIVND (reference sequence). Trimming pared 2 bases from V and 5 bases from J, leaving 6 bases between.

This clonotype came up many times. At one end the junction does not follow the germline gene, possibly because of a read error. CDR3 sequence (DNA): TGTGCCAGCAGTCCACCGGGACTAGCGGGAGGGTTC. Amino acids: CASSPPGLAGGF. This rearrangement joins TRBV6-2 or TRBV6-3 to TRBJ2-1, with 16 positions matching TRBD2. CDR3 length: 12 residues. Germline CDR1 is MNHEY and CDR2 is SVGEGT.

There are many counts of this clonotype. The chain is built from TRBV7-2 and TRBJ1-5; D might be TRBD1 (5 bases). The CDR3 sequence is 13 residues long. V lost 0 bases and J 7 bases, leaving 7 bases between the germline ends. The germline V gene has CDR1 SGHTA and CDR2 FQGNSA. CDR3 sequence reads: CASSLARVQPQHF. The CDR3 bases are TGTGCCAGCAGCTTAGCCAGGGTACAGCCCCAGCATTTT.

In its sample, this clonotype was seen many times. The rearrangement uses TRBV4-2 and TRBJ2-5; TRBD2 aligns across 10 bases. V dropped 0 bases and J dropped 3; count of bases not matched to a gene: 4. The CDR3 covers 16 residues. Germline V gene lookup returns CDR1 LGHNA and CDR2 YNFKEQ. The CDR3 spells CASSQDGTSGKETQYF. As DNA, the CDR3 is TGTGCCAGCAGCCAAGATGGCACTAGCGGGAAAGAGACCCAGTACTTC.

This clonotype was counted at least ten times. The chain is built from TRBV9 and TRBJ1-4, with 7 bases lining up with TRBD1. Germline CDR1 reads SGDLS; CDR2 reads YYNGEE. There are 16 residues in the CDR3. Trimming took 4 bases from V and 0 from J; bases not matched to a gene: 6. In nucleotides, the CDR3 is TGTGCCAGCAGCCCCGGGACAGTCTCAACTAATGAAAAACTGTTTTTT. This gives the protein CASSPGTVSTNEKLFF.

This clonotype was picked up a small number of times. The chain joins TRBV28 to TRBJ2-4; TRBD2 might be the D (6 bases). CDR1 is MDHEN, CDR2 SYDVKM, per germline. V lost 3 bases to trimming and J lost 0 bases, with 12 bases between them. The length of the CDR3 is 16 residues. CDR3 in amino acids: CASSLQVGLAKNIQYF. CDR3 in DNA: TGTGCCAGCAGTTTGCAGGTGGGACTAGCCAAAAACATTCAGTACTTC.

In this sample, this clonotype turned up many times. The chain couples TRBV5-5 to TRBJ1-4; the D is unclear. The ends were cut back, 2 bases at V and 0 bases at J, with 5 bases in the middle. CDR1 and CDR2 (germline): SGHKS, YYEKEE (reference sequence). The CDR3 sequence is 14 residues long. CDR3 DNA sequence: TGTGCCAGCAGCTTAACATCAACTAATGAAAAACTGTTTTTT. Residues: CASSLTSTNEKLFF.

This clonotype was seen ten or more times. The J gene is TRBJ1-2, the V gene TRBV4-2; TRBD1 matches at 7 bases. CDR1 and CDR2 from the germline V gene are LGHNA and YNFKEQ. The CDR3 has 15 residues. The V segment lost 1 base and the J segment 3 bases; nucleotides outside the gene matches: 5. DNA for the CDR3: TGTGCCAGCAGCCAAGGGGAGGGGGCTGACTATGGCTACACCTTC. Translated, it gives CASSQGEGADYGYTF.

The V gene is TRBV19, the J gene TRBJ2-1; no clear D. The CDR3 length is 16 residues. The V gene's germline CDR1 is LNHDA and CDR2 SQIVND (reference sequence). V lost 5 bases and J 0 bases, leaving 14 bases between the germline ends. The CDR3 DNA sequence: TGTGCCAGTAGTTTCCGGGCCGCTAGCTCCTACAATGAGCAGTTCTTC. Encoded protein: CASSFRAASSYNEQFF. Based on the CDR3 plus reference TRBV19 and TRBJ2-1, the full variable domain is DGGITQSPKYLFRKEGQNVTLSCEQNLNHDAMYWYRQDPGQGLRLIYYSQIVNDFQKGDIAEGYSVSREKKESFPLTVTSAQKNPTAFYLCASSFRAASSYNEQFFGPGTRLTVL.

Only a few counts were recorded for this clonotype. This sequence joins TRBV20-1 and TRBJ2-3, with D maybe TRBD2 (5 bases). V lost 0 bases and J 1 base, leaving 14 bases between the germline ends. Germline V gene lookup returns CDR1 DFQATT and CDR2 SNEGSKA (reference sequence). This CDR3 is built from 16 residues. The CDR3 is CSARDKRRVGTDTQYF. The CDR3 DNA sequence: TGCAGTGCTAGAGATAAGCGGCGGGTGGGCACAGATACGCAGTATTTT.

This clonotype has a count of ten or more. The gene calls are TRBV19 and TRBJ2-1; D is uncertain. The CDR3 is 13 residues long. Germline assignment: CDR1 LNHDA and CDR2 SQIVND (reference sequence). Trimming removed 6 bases at V and 5 bases at J, with 11 bases between. The CDR3 DNA reads as TGTGCCAGTAGCTGGGGTGTCGACAATGAGCAGTTCTTC. Translation: CASSWGVDNEQFF.